The 25 T cell receptor beta chains below all came from one sample that was sequenced in a study of T cells in Graves' hyperthyroidism and ophthalmopathy. Amplified regions were TCR beta CDR3 sequences from RNA transcripts. When the TCR CDR3 underwent first-round RT-PCR, the HTBI primer set was used. Via MiXCR, TCRdb re-called the multiplex PCR reads, giving one row per CDR3 protein. The sample shows hundreds of thousands of distinct CDR3 sequences, more than 15% of them seen only once. Material for sequencing was blood. The receptors stem from a woman younger than 30 with Graves' hyperthyroidism.

This clonotype showed up just a few times. The CDR3: CASSYRAGDSGNTIYF. CDR3 sequence (DNA): TGTGCCAGCAGTTACAGGGCAGGAGACTCTGGAAACACCATATATTTT. The chain is built from TRBV6-5 and TRBJ1-3; no reliable D call. Germline V gene lookup returns CDR1 MNHEY and CDR2 SVGAGI. This CDR3 is built from 16 residues. V was cut by 2 bases and J by 0 bases, with 11 bases left in between.

This clonotype was seen at least ten times. The V call is TRBV20-1, the J call TRBJ1-2, with 9 positions matching TRBD1. The V segment lost 5 bases and the J segment 2 bases; nucleotides outside the gene matches: 9. Germline V gives CDR1 DFQATT, CDR2 SNEGSKA (reference sequence). This CDR3 has 15 residues. CDR3 amino acids: CSARDRAKGNYGYTF. Here the CDR3 DNA reads TGCAGTGCTCGGGACAGGGCCAAAGGGAACTATGGCTACACCTTC.

This clonotype was detected ten times or more. This chain connects TRBV6-6 to TRBJ1-2, with TRBD1 matching 7 bases. This CDR3 has 15 residues. V lost 1 base to trimming and J lost 7 bases; unmatched junction nucleotides: 9. The V gene's germline CDR1 is MNHNY and CDR2 SVGAGI (reference sequence). CDR3 amino acids: CASSYLGQDNFGYTF. In DNA form, the CDR3 reads TGTGCCAGCAGTTACTTAGGACAGGACAATTTTGGCTACACCTTC.

There are many counts of this clonotype. The genes are TRBV27 and TRBJ2-5; 9 bases are shared with TRBD2. The germline gives CDR1 MNHEY, CDR2 SMNVEV (reference sequence). The ends lost 5 bases at V and 4 bases at J; junction bases unmatched: 8. This CDR3 spans 15 amino acids. CDR3 residues: CASSHLAGEGETQYF. In DNA, the CDR3 is TGTGCCAGCAGTCATTTAGCGGGAGAGGGAGAGACCCAGTACTTC.

This clonotype has a count of ten or more. V gene TRBV12-3 or TRBV12-4 combines with J gene TRBJ1-2, with unresolved D. Trimming shortened V by 4 bases and J by 8 bases, and 17 bases separated the two germline ends. The CDR3 runs to 14 residues. The CDR3 DNA reads as TGTGCCAGCAGTTACGGGAAGCTCGCGGGGGGCTACACCTTC. Its protein product is CASSYGKLAGGYTF.

CDR3 in DNA: TGTGCCAGCTCACTAGGCGTCGGCGCGAGTTCACCCCTCCACTTT. Its translation is CASSLGVGASSPLHF. The V call is TRBV18, the J call TRBJ1-6; D not resolved. V was clipped by 4 bases and J by 9 bases, with 16 bases between them. The CDR3 runs 15 residues. The germline CDR1 and CDR2 sequences are KGHSH and LQKENI.

This clonotype was seen many times. The CDR3 DNA reads TGTGCCAGCAGAAGAAGAGGGCAGTCAACTAATGAAAAACTGTTTTTT. Amino acids: CASRRRGQSTNEKLFF. The chain has TRBV27 and TRBJ1-4, with D hard to call. CDR1 and CDR2 (germline): MNHEY, SMNVEV (reference sequence). Trimming took 6 bases from V and 0 from J, leaving 14 bases between them. There are 16 residues in the CDR3.

This sequence joins TRBV19 and TRBJ2-2; 11 nucleotides align to TRBD2. Germline V gene sequence: CDR1 LNHDA, CDR2 SQIVND (reference sequence). Trimming cost V 2 bases and J 7 bases; bases outside gene matches: 9. The CDR3 is 17 residues long. DNA for the CDR3: TGTGCCAGTAGTATATTTCGGCTAGCGGGAGGAATCGGGGAGCTGTTTTTT. Translated, it gives CASSIFRLAGGIGELFF.

This clonotype appeared many times. CDR3 amino acids: CASSSGQLGGDTQYF. The CDR3 DNA reads as TGCGCCAGCAGTTCAGGACAGCTAGGAGGAGATACGCAGTATTTT. The chain has TRBV5-1 and TRBJ2-3; D is possibly TRBD1 (6 bases). The CDR3 extends over 15 amino acids. With 5 bases removed from V and 5 bases from J, the gap between germline ends came to 18 bases. In germline, CDR1 is SGHRS, CDR2 YFSETQ.

This clonotype was counted ten times or more. This chain uses TRBV29-1 with TRBJ2-1, with D possibly being TRBD1 (6 bases). The germline gives CDR1 SQVTM, CDR2 ANQGSEA. Trimming stripped 6 bases from V and 4 bases from J, with 16 bases between. The CDR3 runs to 14 residues. The CDR3 is CSVGRPTGYNEQFF. CDR3 DNA: TGCAGCGTAGGGAGACCCACAGGGTACAATGAGCAGTTCTTC.

There are a few counts of this clonotype. The rearrangement links TRBV27 to TRBJ2-1; 7 nucleotides match TRBD2. The CDR3 loop spans 17 amino acids. CDR1 MNHEY and CDR2 SMNVEV come from the germline V gene (reference sequence). Losses at the gene ends were 4 bases for V and 0 bases for J; bases not matched to a gene: 9. CDR3 in DNA: TGTGCCAGCAGTTCCGGGGTGGGGGAGGGCTCCTACAATGAGCAGTTCTTC. It yields the protein CASSSGVGEGSYNEQFF.

This clonotype was seen repeatedly, ten times or more. The J gene is TRBJ1-2, the V gene TRBV5-6; 7 bases fit TRBD1. Losses at the gene ends were 2 bases for V and 10 bases for J; bases not matched to a gene: 2. Germline-derived CDR1 and CDR2 are SGHDT and YYEEEE. CDR3 size: 11 residues. CDR3 protein: CASSFGQAYTF. For the CDR3, the DNA is TGTGCCAGCAGCTTTGGACAGGCCTACACCTTC. Based on the CDR3 plus reference TRBV5-6 and TRBJ1-2, the full variable domain is DAGVTQSPTHLIKTRGQQVTLRCSPKSGHDTVSWYQQALGQGPQFIFQYYEEEERQRGNFPDRFSGHQFPNYSSELNVNALLLGDSALYLCASSFGQAYTFGSGTRLTVV.

This clonotype was found many times. The chain recombines TRBV7-3 with TRBJ2-2; a weak D match, TRBD1 (6 bases). Germline lookup yields CDR1 SGHTA and CDR2 FQGTGA. V was trimmed by 2 bases and J by 4 bases, leaving 14 bases between them. There are 16 residues in the CDR3. The CDR3 sequence: CASSLVGGDLTGELFF. The CDR3 region has the DNA TGTGCCAGCAGCTTAGTAGGGGGAGATCTCACCGGGGAGCTGTTTTTT.

This clonotype appeared many times. Here the CDR3 reads CASSQDYNYGYTF. CDR3 bases: TGTGCCAGCAGCCAAGACTACAACTATGGCTACACCTTC. The V gene is TRBV14, the J gene TRBJ1-2; the D is unclear. The CDR3 extends over 13 amino acids. The germline V gene encodes CDR1 SGHDN and CDR2 FVKESK. V was shortened by 0 bases and J by 2 bases, with 4 bases between the two germline ends.

This clonotype was counted many times. CDR3 coding DNA: TGTGCCAGCACGAGGACAGGTCCCCAAGAGACCCAGTACTTC. This codes for CASTRTGPQETQYF. The genes are TRBV12-3 or TRBV12-4 and TRBJ2-5; 7 positions agree with TRBD1. V lost 7 bases, J lost 1 base, and 6 bases stayed unmatched. CDR3 size: 14 residues.

This clonotype was seen many times. CDR3 coding DNA: TGTGCCAGCAGTCTACACCAGGGGAAACAGGGGAGGAAAGGAAACACCATATATTTT. Its protein product is CASSLHQGKQGRKGNTIYF. V gene TRBV12-3 or TRBV12-4 combines with J gene TRBJ1-3; the match to TRBD1 covers 7 bases. The CDR3 covers 19 residues. V shed 5 bases and J 4 bases; nucleotides not matched to a gene: 20.

This clonotype was recorded many times. V gene TRBV6-1 combines with J gene TRBJ2-3; D is undetermined. Trimming left V 5 bases short and J 6 bases short, with 12 bases between. In germline, CDR1 is MNHNS, CDR2 SASEGT. CDR3 length equals 13 residues. As DNA, the CDR3 is TGTGCCAGCAGTTACGCACCCCTGGATACGCAGTATTTT. Its translation is CASSYAPLDTQYF.

This clonotype was counted ten times or more. This chain uses TRBV10-3 with TRBJ2-2, with TRBD2 matching 15 bases. V shed 4 bases and J 2 bases; nucleotides not matched to a gene: 5. CDR1 ENHRY and CDR2 SYGVKD come from the germline V gene. This CDR3 is built from 18 residues. CDR3 sequence reads: CAISAGLAGGSNTGELFF. The CDR3 coding sequence is TGTGCCATCAGTGCTGGACTAGCGGGGGGGTCAAACACCGGGGAGCTGTTTTTT.

This clonotype occurred many times. The chain employs TRBV5-6 and TRBJ2-1, with D tentatively TRBD2 (6 bases). CDR1 and CDR2 from the germline V gene are SGHDT and YYEEEE. The CDR3 runs to 14 residues. With 6 bases removed from V and 8 bases from J, the gap between germline ends came to 18 bases. In DNA, the CDR3 is TGTGCCAGCACCCCCATGGGGCGGGGTTATGAGCAGTTCTTC. It translates to CASTPMGRGYEQFF.

This clonotype appeared once. CDR3 loop: CASSQDHDGREKLFF. The CDR3 nucleotides read TGCGCCAGCAGCCAAGATCACGACGGAAGAGAAAAACTGTTTTTT. This chain joins TRBV4-1 and TRBJ1-4; D ambiguous. The germline CDR1 and CDR2 sequences are MGHRA and YSYEKL. The V end was cut by 0 bases, the J end by 8 bases, with 13 bases between. The CDR3 length is 15 residues.

This clonotype appeared a few times. The V and J genes are TRBV18 and TRBJ2-6; TRBD1 matches at 9 bases. The CDR3 runs 18 residues. Trimming at V came to 6 bases and at J to 0 bases, leaving 9 bases not matched to a gene. Germline V lookup: CDR1 KGHSH, CDR2 LQKENI. This CDR3 is CASSYTGGRSSGANVLTF. CDR3 coding DNA: TGTGCCAGCTCGTACACAGGGGGCCGGAGCTCTGGGGCCAACGTCCTGACTTTC.

This chain joins TRBV10-3 and TRBJ1-4; D is possibly TRBD1 (5 bases). V lost 11 bases and J lost 4, with 14 bases in between. The CDR3 runs to 13 residues. The V gene's germline CDR1 is ENHRY and CDR2 SYGVKD. The CDR3 nucleotides read TGTGCCTCTTCTCAGGGAATTAATGAAAAACTGTTTTTT. Translating gives CASSQGINEKLFF.

This clonotype was counted many times. This rearrangement joins TRBV12-3 or TRBV12-4 to TRBJ2-1; tentative D call: TRBD2 (5 bases). V dropped 7 bases and J dropped 0 bases, with 13 bases sitting between them. The length of the CDR3 is 15 residues. The DNA for the CDR3 is TGTGCCAGCACCCCTCGGGGTGGCTCCTACAATGAGCAGTTCTTC. The encoded protein is CASTPRGGSYNEQFF.

This clonotype was observed many times. The chain carries TRBV7-3 and TRBJ2-3; 10 bases align to TRBD1. Germline V gene data show CDR1 as SGHTA and CDR2 as FQGTGA. V dropped 5 bases and J dropped 5; count of bases not matched to a gene: 4. The CDR3 consists of 14 residues. Here the CDR3 DNA reads TGTGCCAGCAGCCCAGGGACAGGGGTAGATACGCAGTATTTT. Translation gives CASSPGTGVDTQYF. Based on the CDR3 plus reference TRBV7-3 and TRBJ2-3, the full variable domain is GAGVSQTPSNKVTEKGKYVELRCDPISGHTALYWYRQSLGQGPEFLIYFQGTGAADDSGLPNDRFFAVRPEGSVSTLKIQRTERGDSAVYLCASSPGTGVDTQYFGPGTRLTVL.

A few counts support this clonotype. The J gene is TRBJ1-2, the V gene TRBV29-1, with D possibly matching TRBD1 (6 bases). V was pared by 7 bases and J by 0 bases, with 12 bases between. The CDR3 spans 13 residues. Germline CDR1 SQVTM, CDR2 ANQGSEA. The CDR3 DNA sequence: TGCAGCGCCCGGGACATATCTAACTATGGCTACACCTTC. Translating gives CSARDISNYGYTF. Full variable domain (rest looked up from reference TRBV29-1 and TRBJ1-2): SAVISQKPSRDICQRGTSLTIQCQVDSQVTMMFWYRQQPGQSLTLIATANQGSEATYESGFVIDKFPISRPNLTFSTLTVSNMSPEDSSIYLCSARDISNYGYTFGSGTRLTVV.